What follows is one TCR beta chain and its context. Antigen specificity is unknown. The identical CDR3 is also encoded by other nucleotide sequences in the sample. TCRdb keeps only in-frame clones here, not all; method: immunoSEQ multiplex PCR. Altogether tens of thousands of clones are present, about half being singletons, with the ten largest covering approximately 19%. This entry comes from a study of cytotoxic CD8 clonotypes in ibrutinib-treated CLL. Study-level background: Sequenced samples delivered averages of around 250,000 productive templates and roughly 100,000 productive rearrangements.

Germline CDR1 SGHRS, CDR2 YFSETQ. The CDR3 loop spans 13 amino acids. Losses at the gene ends were 4 bases for V and 6 bases for J; bases not matched to a gene: 3. Study-level points and caveats: Treatment left the uncommon public clonotypes either contracted or stable in frequency. Baseline values of clonality outstripped age-matched healthy donors and followed circulating CD8+ T-cell counts.

The TCR beta libraries used about 2 micrograms of genomic DNA that came from cryopreserved PBMCs. The chain combines TRBV5-1 with TRBJ2-3, with 9 bases that match TRBD2. This TCR was recovered from a human donor with chronic lymphocytic leukemia. Sequences were derived from PBMCs, sampled before ibrutinib treatment. CDR3 amino acids: CASSRRGGDTQYF. DNA for the CDR3: TGCGCCAGCAGCCGGCGGGGGGGGGATACGCAGTATTTT.